The 22 T cell receptor beta chains presented below share a single source sample, sequenced in a study of T-cell memory formation after mild COVID-19 (dated by TCRdb to the early 2020s). Receptor libraries were prepared by 5' RACE. The sample was run on an Illumina NovaSeq 6000. Using fastp trimming at Q25 and MiXCR clonotype assembly, TCRdb reanalyzed the public sequencing data and kept in-frame beta chains. Records with the same CDR3 protein are collapsed into one entry carrying the most frequent genes and DNA. A total of 40,000 to 45,000 distinct CDR3 sequences appear in this sample, more than 9% of them only once. 12% of the sample comes from the top ten. The sequenced material came from PBMCs or a T cell subset sorted from them (not recorded which). These receptors were collected from an adult woman who had mild COVID-19 (a few samples of this study predate the infection). The sample titles of this study are shuffled in the database, so cell type and time point are left out; the donor was told from shared clones.

This clonotype occurred a few times. The V gene is TRBV9, the J gene TRBJ2-1; D is undetermined. The CDR3 is made up of 14 amino acids. Germline V gene data show CDR1 as SGDLS and CDR2 as YYNGEE. The V end lost 1 base, the J end lost 6 bases, and 11 bases lay between the germline ends. Written as DNA, the CDR3 is TGTGCCAGCAGCGTAATTTTCGATTCCAATGAGCAGTTCTTC. It encodes CASSVIFDSNEQFF.

This sequence joins TRBV12-5 and TRBJ1-1; D gene uncertain. The V and J ends lost 6 bases and 2 bases respectively, with 10 bases between them. The germline V gene has CDR1 LGHNT and CDR2 FRNRAP. This CDR3 has 13 residues. The DNA of the CDR3 is TGTGCTAGTGGCCATACAGAAAACACTGAAGCTTTCTTT. Its protein is CASGHTENTEAFF.

This clonotype has a handful of counts. The CDR3 DNA is TGCAGCGTTGAGGGGGTTGGCGGCTACACCTTC. Protein product: CSVEGVGGYTF. This chain uses TRBV29-1 with TRBJ1-2, with D perhaps TRBD1 (5 bases). From germline, CDR1 is SQVTM and CDR2 ANQGSEA. The CDR3 consists of 11 residues. Trimming took 3 bases from V and 8 from J, leaving 10 bases between them.

This clonotype was seen a handful of times. V gene TRBV7-9 combines with J gene TRBJ2-1; 9 bases are a match to TRBD2. The J segment lost 0 bases and the V segment lost 7 bases, leaving 7 bases of the junction unmatched. In germline, CDR1 is SEHNR, CDR2 FQNEAQ (reference sequence). The CDR3 spans 16 residues. CDR3 coding DNA: TGTGCCAGCAACGCGTATAGCGGGAGCTCCTACAATGAGCAGTTCTTC. It codes for CASNAYSGSSYNEQFF.

J is TRBJ2-1 and V is TRBV25-1, with D uncertain. Trimming removed 5 bases at V and 8 bases at J, with 16 bases between. CDR1 and CDR2 (germline): MGHDK, SYGVNS. The CDR3 has 14 amino acids. The CDR3, as DNA: TGTGCCAGCAGTTGGTTGACCGTTACCGATGAGCAGTTCTTC. Its protein is CASSWLTVTDEQFF.

The sample holds many counts of this clonotype. The V call is TRBV18, the J call TRBJ2-2; no clear D. V lost 3 bases and J lost 1, with 9 bases in between. This CDR3 contains 15 residues. CDR1 and CDR2 from the germline V gene are KGHSH and LQKENI. The DNA for the CDR3 is TGTGCCAGCTCACCGGCACCCCTGAACACCGGGGAGCTGTTTTTT. This sequence encodes CASSPAPLNTGELFF.

There are a few counts of this clonotype. The rearrangement uses TRBV12-3 or TRBV12-4 and TRBJ1-2; TRBD1 is a possible D gene (6 bases). The CDR3 consists of 12 residues. Trimming pared 10 bases from V and 5 bases from J, leaving 14 bases between. The CDR3 region has the DNA TGTGCCACCCAATCCAGGGGATATGGCTACACCTTC. Translated: CATQSRGYGYTF.

This clonotype has ten or more counts. J is TRBJ2-7 and V is TRBV20-1; the match to TRBD2 covers 13 bases. CDR1 is DFQATT and CDR2 is SNEGSKA in the germline V gene (reference sequence). Trimming removed 6 bases from V and 2 bases from J; junction bases left unmatched: 4. This CDR3 is built from 14 residues. CDR3 in amino acids: CSARTSGRAYEQYF. The DNA for the CDR3 is TGCAGTGCGCGTACTAGCGGGAGGGCCTACGAGCAGTACTTC.

This clonotype was counted at least ten times. The chain joins TRBV3-1 to TRBJ1-1; D is unclear. Trimming stripped 4 bases from V and 1 base from J, with 10 bases between. CDR1 and CDR2 from the germline V gene are LGHDT and YNNKEL (reference sequence). CDR3 size: 14 residues. CDR3 amino acids: CASSLLLQNTEAFF. Written as DNA, the CDR3 is TGTGCCAGCAGCCTTTTACTCCAGAACACTGAAGCTTTCTTT. The full variable domain, its missing parts supplied by reference TRBV3-1 and TRBJ1-1, is DTAVSQTPKYLVTQMGNDKSIKCEQNLGHDTMYWYKQDSKKFLKIMFSYNNKELIINETVPNRFSPKSPDKAHLNLHINSLELGDSAVYFCASSLLLQNTEAFFGQGTRLTVV.

This clonotype has more than one count but fewer than ten. This rearrangement joins TRBV20-1 to TRBJ1-5, with unresolved D. Germline CDR1 reads DFQATT; CDR2 reads SNEGSKA (reference sequence). The V end was cut by 0 bases, the J end by 0 bases, with 9 bases between. The CDR3 consists of 15 residues. CDR3 region: CSARDQIHSNQPQHF. CDR3 nucleotides: TGCAGTGCTAGAGATCAGATACATAGCAATCAGCCCCAGCATTTT.

This clonotype was counted only a few times. The rearrangement uses TRBV3-1 and TRBJ2-7; 7 bases align to TRBD2. CDR1 is LGHDT, CDR2 YNNKEL, per germline (reference sequence). J gave up 5 bases and V 6 bases, and 13 bases lay outside the gene matches. The CDR3 covers 15 residues. The CDR3 DNA follows: TGTGCCAGCAGTCCCCTGGCGGGAGTAAGGAACGAGCAGTACTTC. Protein: CASSPLAGVRNEQYF.

This clonotype was detected only a few times. V is TRBV5-1 and J is TRBJ2-2, with D maybe TRBD1 (6 bases). CDR3 length: 16 residues. The germline V and J ends were trimmed by 4 bases and 6 bases, with 19 bases remaining between them. Germline loops: CDR1 SGHRS, CDR2 YFSETQ. CDR3 in amino acids: CASSLSSRGPSGELFF. CDR3 bases: TGCGCCAGCAGCCTCTCATCCAGGGGACCCTCCGGGGAGCTGTTTTTT. Filled out from reference TRBV5-1 and TRBJ2-2, the complete variable domain reads KAGVTQTPRYLIKTRGQQVTLSCSPISGHRSVSWYQQTPGQGLQFLFEYFSETQRNKGNFPGRFSGRQFSNSRSEMNVSTLELGDSALYLCASSLSSRGPSGELFFGEGSRLTVL.

This clonotype was counted at least ten times. This chain joins TRBV5-1 and TRBJ2-1; TRBD1 matches 7 bases. CDR3 length: 14 residues. Germline V gene sequence: CDR1 SGHRS, CDR2 YFSETQ. V lost 2 bases, J lost 5 bases, and 4 bases stayed unmatched. CDR3 sequence reads: CASSFEGAHNEQFF. The CDR3 region has the DNA TGCGCCAGCAGCTTCGAGGGGGCGCACAATGAGCAGTTCTTC.

V gene TRBV24-1 combines with J gene TRBJ2-1; TRBD1 might be the D (5 bases). V was cut by 5 bases and J by 8 bases, with 15 bases left in between. CDR1 is KGHDR, CDR2 SFDVKD, per germline. CDR3 length: 14 amino acids. This chain's CDR3 is CATSGAGRTDEQFF. The CDR3 coding sequence is TGTGCCACCAGTGGGGCAGGGCGGACGGATGAGCAGTTCTTC.

This clonotype was observed a handful of times. The chain uses TRBV24-1 and TRBJ2-1; 11 positions match TRBD2. V lost 5 bases and J lost 3; bases outside the gene matches: 8. Germline V CDR1 and CDR2: KGHDR, SFDVKD. This CDR3 spans 17 amino acids. The DNA of the CDR3 is TGTGCCACCAGTGCTGGTAGCGGGAGGGCAATCTACAATGAGCAGTTCTTC. Its translation: CATSAGSGRAIYNEQFF.

The genes are TRBV5-1 and TRBJ2-3, with 9 bases identical to TRBD1. The CDR3 sequence is 17 residues long. Trimming removed 4 bases from V and 4 bases from J; junction bases left unmatched: 13. The germline V gene encodes CDR1 SGHRS and CDR2 YFSETQ. The CDR3: CASSVRPGQGNADTQYF. For the CDR3, the DNA is TGCGCCAGCAGCGTTCGCCCGGGACAGGGAAACGCAGATACGCAGTATTTT.

The rearrangement links TRBV6-2 or TRBV6-3 to TRBJ2-1, with D possibly TRBD2 on 6 matching bases. The CDR3 has 13 amino acids. The V end was cut by 2 bases, the J end by 6 bases, with 8 bases between. Germline CDR1 reads MNHEY; CDR2 reads SVGEGT. This CDR3 reads CASSYTSFNEQFF. CDR3 bases: TGTGCCAGCAGTTACACTAGCTTCAATGAGCAGTTCTTC.

CDR3 protein: CASSFVGTLYNEQFF. The CDR3, as DNA: TGTGCCAGCAGCTTCGTCGGGACTCTCTACAATGAGCAGTTCTTC. The chain is built from TRBV7-9 and TRBJ2-1; D might be TRBD2 (6 bases). The V end was cut by 3 bases, the J end by 3 bases, with 12 bases between. The CDR3 loop spans 15 amino acids. The V gene's germline CDR1 is SEHNR and CDR2 FQNEAQ (reference sequence). The variable domain in full, completed from reference TRBV7-9 and TRBJ2-1, reads DTGVSQNPRHKITKRGQNVTFRCDPISEHNRLYWYRQTLGQGPEFLTYFQNEAQLEKSRLLSDRFSAERPKGSFSTLEIQRTEQGDSAMYLCASSFVGTLYNEQFFGPGTRLTVL.

At least ten counts were recorded for this clonotype. The gene calls are TRBV24-1 and TRBJ2-2, with D perhaps matching TRBD1 (7 bases). The germline gives CDR1 KGHDR, CDR2 SFDVKD. This CDR3 is built from 15 residues. V was trimmed by 4 bases and J by 11 bases, leaving 19 bases between them. The chain's CDR3 is CATSERAGQYSELFF. The DNA for the CDR3 is TGTGCCACCAGTGAACGGGCGGGACAGTACTCCGAGCTGTTTTTT.

This clonotype was detected a few times. This chain connects TRBV11-3 to TRBJ1-1; possibly TRBD1 for D (5 bases). There are 15 residues in the CDR3. Trimming took off 3 bases at V and 0 bases at J, with 11 bases between the two ends. Germline values: CDR1 SGHNT, CDR2 YENEEA. The CDR3 DNA reads TGTGCCAGCAGCTTGAGCGGGGGGATGAACACTGAAGCTTTCTTT. Its protein product is CASSLSGGMNTEAFF.

The chain has TRBV12-3 or TRBV12-4 and TRBJ2-6; 8 bases align to TRBD1. V trimming: 3 bases; J trimming: 0 bases; junction bases outside the gene matches: 10. The CDR3 contains 19 residues. The CDR3 spells CASSFPSTGGSSGANVLTF. For the CDR3, the DNA is TGTGCCAGCAGTTTCCCCTCTACAGGGGGAAGCTCTGGGGCCAACGTCCTGACTTTC.

This clonotype has just a few counts. Its ends do not fully match the called genes, so a read error is possible. The J gene is TRBJ2-2, the V gene TRBV6-4; the D gene is possibly TRBD1 (6 bases). CDR3 length: 14 amino acids. Germline CDR1 reads MRHNA; CDR2 reads SNTAGT. CDR3 residues: CARSTGQSTGELFF. In nucleotides, the CDR3 is TGTGCCCGCAGTACGGGACAAAGCACCGGGGAGCTGTTTTTT.